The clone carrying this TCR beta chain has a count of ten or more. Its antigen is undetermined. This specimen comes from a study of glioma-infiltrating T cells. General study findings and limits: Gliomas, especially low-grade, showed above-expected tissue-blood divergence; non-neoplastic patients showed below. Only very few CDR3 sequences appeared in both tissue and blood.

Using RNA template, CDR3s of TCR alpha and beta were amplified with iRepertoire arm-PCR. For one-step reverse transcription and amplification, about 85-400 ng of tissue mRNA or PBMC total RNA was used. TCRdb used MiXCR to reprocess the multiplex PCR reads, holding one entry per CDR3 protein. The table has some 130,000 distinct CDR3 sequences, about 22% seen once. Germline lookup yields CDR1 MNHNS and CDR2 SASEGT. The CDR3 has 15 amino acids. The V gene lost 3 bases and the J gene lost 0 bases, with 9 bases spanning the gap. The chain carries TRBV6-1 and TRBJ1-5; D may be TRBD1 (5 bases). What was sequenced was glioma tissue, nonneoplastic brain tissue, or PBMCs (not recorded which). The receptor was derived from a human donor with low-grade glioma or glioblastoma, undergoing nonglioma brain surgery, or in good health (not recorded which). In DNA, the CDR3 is TGTGCCAGCAGTGATGCGACAGTTAGCAATCAGCCCCAGCATTTT. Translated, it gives CASSDATVSNQPQHF.